The 20 T cell receptor beta chains in this list originate from one sample, sequenced in a study of human T cells and chemical hapten exposure. TCRdb ran MiXCR on the RACE reads and lists one entry per CDR3 protein. In the table there are tens of thousands of distinct CDR3 sequences, 6% to 9.5% of which are singletons. Time point noted: pre-sensitization, week 0. Treatment specified: therapeutic diphenylcyclopropenone sensitization with weekly scalp DPC. The material sequenced was whole blood, taken in connection with sensitization to the hapten diphenylcyclopropenone (DPC). Receptor source: a woman aged 50 to 65 with alopecia areata. Some clones in this sample may be carry-over from other donors' samples.

This clonotype was observed at least ten times. The chain links TRBV5-1 to TRBJ2-7; 7 bases map to TRBD1. J lost 2 bases, V lost 4 bases, and 9 bases had no gene match. Germline values: CDR1 SGHRS, CDR2 YFSETQ. This CDR3 has 15 residues. The CDR3 DNA follows: TGCGCCAGCAGCCTGATAGGGGGCGCAGCCTACGAGCAGTACTTC. Translating it yields CASSLIGGAAYEQYF.

This clonotype was seen at least ten times. The CDR3 end shows no conserved phenylalanine or tryptophan, and so a read error is likely. No DNA is shown, since the ends of the CDR3 on it are uncertain; the CDR3 is the one TCRdb lists. This sequence joins TRBV28 and TRBJ2-1; the table's D gene call, TRBD1, was not cross checked with the DNA. The length of the CDR3 is 13 amino acids, counting both ends. The germline CDR1 and CDR2 sequences are MDHEN and SYDVKM. CDR3: CASRQTGTVGSVL.

This clonotype has at least ten counts. The chain combines TRBV13 with TRBJ1-2; D is uncertain. This CDR3 is 15 amino acids long. Germline V gene lookup returns CDR1 PRHDT and CDR2 FYEKMQ (reference sequence). Trimming removed 0 bases from V and 0 bases from J, with 8 bases in between. This CDR3 is CASSLGPIANYGYTF. The CDR3 DNA follows: TGTGCCAGCAGCTTAGGTCCGATAGCTAACTATGGCTACACCTTC.

This clonotype came up many times. The chain combines TRBV18 with TRBJ1-1; TRBD1 matches at 9 bases. Trimming cost V 2 bases and J 0 bases; bases outside gene matches: 1. The CDR3 extends over 15 amino acids. The V gene's germline CDR1 is KGHSH and CDR2 LQKENI. CDR3 amino acids: CASSPGQGMNTEAFF. CDR3 coding DNA: TGTGCCAGCTCACCAGGACAGGGGATGAACACTGAAGCTTTCTTT. Together with reference TRBV18 and TRBJ1-1, the CDR3 gives the full variable domain: NAGVMQNPRHLVRRRGQEARLRCSPMKGHSHVYWYRQLPEEGLKFMVYLQKENIIDESGMPKERFSAEFPKEGPSILRIQQVVRGDSAAYFCASSPGQGMNTEAFFGQGTRLTVV.

The table lists this clonotype with a few counts. This chain links TRBV6-2 or TRBV6-3 with TRBJ2-7; no reliable D call. Trimming pared 7 bases from V and 5 bases from J, leaving 15 bases between. From germline, CDR1 is MNHEY and CDR2 SVGEGT. The CDR3 totals 13 residues. CDR3 DNA: TGTGCCAGCACTGGGGATGTTAACAACGAGCAGTACTTC. Translated: CASTGDVNNEQYF.

This clonotype was found many times. The genes are TRBV12-3 or TRBV12-4 and TRBJ1-5; TRBD1 agrees at 7 bases. CDR3 size: 15 residues. J gave up 3 bases and V 5 bases, and 7 bases lay outside the gene matches. This chain's CDR3 is CASSLATGVNQPQHF. The CDR3 DNA follows: TGTGCCAGCAGTCTCGCCACAGGGGTCAATCAGCCCCAGCATTTT.

For this clonotype: A read error may explain this, as a much larger clone is one base away. The chain couples TRBV20-1 to TRBJ1-1; 7 nucleotides match TRBD1. The CDR3 sequence is 15 residues long. V gave up 0 bases and J gave up 1 base; unmatched junction bases: 5. Germline V gives CDR1 DFQATT, CDR2 SNEGSKA (reference sequence). CDR3 sequence (DNA): TGCAGTGCTAGAGATCTGACAGGGCAGAACACTGAAGCTTTCTTT. This sequence encodes CSARDLTGQNTEAFF.

This clonotype was detected only a few times. The CDR3 here is CASSLTGQGAYEQYF. The CDR3 DNA is TGTGCCAGCAGCTTAACGGGACAGGGGGCTTACGAGCAGTACTTC. The chain employs TRBV11-1 and TRBJ2-7, with 12 bases lining up with TRBD1. This CDR3 is 15 amino acids long. The V gene end was trimmed by 2 bases and the J gene end by 4 bases; junction bases not matched to a gene: 3. Germline assignment: CDR1 SGHAT and CDR2 FQDESV (reference sequence).

This clonotype was found many times. The chain uses TRBV12-3 or TRBV12-4 and TRBJ1-6; D possibly corresponds to TRBD1 (6 bases). V was shortened by 6 bases and J by 3 bases, with 9 bases between the two germline ends. The CDR3 totals 14 residues. The CDR3 DNA is TGTGCCAGCAGACGGACAGACTATAATTCACCCCTCCACTTT. Its protein is CASRRTDYNSPLHF.

This clonotype was seen at least ten times. This chain connects TRBV24-1 to TRBJ1-1; D is possibly TRBD1 (5 bases). Trimming removed 7 bases from V and 3 bases from J, with 14 bases in between. CDR1 and CDR2 (germline): KGHDR, SFDVKD. This CDR3 region has 14 residues. The CDR3 coding sequence is TGTGCCACCAGAGATGGGCAGGGTGACACTGAAGCTTTCTTT. It yields the protein CATRDGQGDTEAFF.

At least ten counts were recorded for this clonotype. The chain is built from TRBV7-9 and TRBJ1-5; D ambiguous. Germline-derived CDR1 and CDR2 are SEHNR and FQNEAQ (reference sequence). This CDR3 is 18 amino acids long. V lost 0 bases to trimming and J lost 0 bases, with 15 bases between them. CDR3 sequence: CASSLAPTLAISNQPQHF. CDR3 bases: TGTGCCAGCAGCTTAGCGCCCACCTTAGCGATTAGCAATCAGCCCCAGCATTTT.

This clonotype was observed a few times. The chain joins TRBV28 to TRBJ1-1; 7 bases align to TRBD1. The CDR3 totals 16 residues. The V gene's germline CDR1 is MDHEN and CDR2 SYDVKM. Losses at the gene ends were 1 base for V and 2 bases for J; bases not matched to a gene: 7. The CDR3 reads CASSLLQGSLNTEAFF. CDR3 DNA: TGTGCCAGCAGTTTATTACAGGGGTCCCTTAACACTGAAGCTTTCTTT.

The rearrangement uses TRBV2 and TRBJ2-1; TRBD2 matches at 10 bases. Germline values: CDR1 SNHLY, CDR2 FYNNEI. This CDR3 has 15 amino acids. The V segment lost 6 bases and the J segment 8 bases; nucleotides outside the gene matches: 10. The CDR3 sequence is CASRPSSGRTDEQFF. CDR3 nucleotides: TGTGCCAGCAGGCCCTCTAGCGGGAGAACGGATGAGCAGTTCTTC.

This clonotype turned up a few times. This chain joins TRBV29-1 and TRBJ1-1; D might be TRBD1 (6 bases). Germline V gives CDR1 SQVTM, CDR2 ANQGSEA. Between the trimmed V and J ends, which lost 6 bases and 2 bases, there was a span of 10 bases. CDR3 length equals 12 residues. This CDR3 is CSVRTVNTEAFF. The CDR3 nucleotides read TGCAGCGTACGGACAGTTAACACTGAAGCTTTCTTT.

V and J are TRBV5-4 and TRBJ1-3; 9 positions agree with TRBD1. The CDR3 has 15 amino acids. Germline loops: CDR1 SGHNT, CDR2 YYREEE (reference sequence). After removal of 3 bases from V and 4 bases from J, the junction contained 5 bases not matched to a gene. CDR3 in amino acids: CASSYGQGSGNTIYF. Written as DNA, the CDR3 is TGTGCCAGCAGCTACGGACAGGGGTCGGGAAACACCATATATTTT. The full variable domain, rest sourced from reference TRBV5-4 and TRBJ1-3, is ETGVTQSPTHLIKTRGQQVTLRCSSQSGHNTVSWYQQALGQGPQFIFQYYREEENGRGNFPPRFSGLQFPNYSSELNVNALELDDSALYLCASSYGQGSGNTIYFGEGSWLTVV.

The rearrangement uses TRBV7-2 and TRBJ2-5; no reliable D call. Trimming cost V 0 bases and J 7 bases, with 9 bases left between them. From germline, CDR1 is SGHTA and CDR2 FQGNSA. There are 13 residues in the CDR3. In nucleotides, the CDR3 is TGTGCCAGCAGCTTAGCGCCGGAAGGGACCCAGTACTTC. This translates into CASSLAPEGTQYF. The complete variable domain, with remaining parts taken from reference TRBV7-2 and TRBJ2-5, reads GAGVSQSPSNKVTEKGKDVELRCDPISGHTALYWYRQSLGQGLEFLIYFQGNSAPDKSGLPSDRFSAERTGGSVSTLTIQRTQQEDSAVYLCASSLAPEGTQYFGPGTRLLVL.

This clonotype showed up many times. One end of the junction varies from germline; a read error may be responsible. The genes are TRBV28 and TRBJ2-1; 15 nucleotides line up with TRBD2. The CDR3 totals 19 residues. The germline CDR1 and CDR2 sequences are MDHEN and SYDVKM. CDR3 in DNA: TGTGCTAGCATGGGACTAGCGGGAGGCCCCTGGGGGGGATACAATGAGCAGTTCTTC. It yields the protein CASMGLAGGPWGGYNEQFF.

This clonotype has only a few counts. The chain couples TRBV28 to TRBJ2-1; 11 bases agree with TRBD2. With 5 bases clipped from V and 15 bases from J, the junction kept 6 bases outside the gene matches. Germline V lookup: CDR1 MDHEN, CDR2 SYDVKM. This CDR3 spans 12 amino acids. The CDR3: CASSGSGRAGFF. For the CDR3, the DNA is TGTGCCAGCAGTGGTAGCGGGAGGGCCGGGTTCTTC.

In this sample, this clonotype turned up many times. The chain has TRBV7-2 and TRBJ1-2; possibly TRBD1 for D (5 bases). The CDR3 spans 13 residues. V was pared by 6 bases and J by 8 bases, with 16 bases between. Germline V gives CDR1 SGHTA, CDR2 FQGNSA. DNA for the CDR3: TGTGCCAGCAGACCCTGGGGACCCCTAGGCTACACCTTC. Protein product: CASRPWGPLGYTF.

This clonotype was recorded many times. The rearrangement joins TRBV9 to TRBJ1-1, with no clear D. With 0 bases removed from V and 0 bases from J, the gap between germline ends came to 9 bases. This CDR3 region has 15 residues. Per germline, CDR1 SGDLS and CDR2 YYNGEE. CDR3 DNA: TGTGCCAGCAGCGTAGTAAGAGGGATGAACACTGAAGCTTTCTTT. Translation: CASSVVRGMNTEAFF.